The present T cell receptor beta chain was sequenced within a study of shared clonotypes between healthy human individuals. This CDR3 is 16 amino acids long. With V trimmed by 2 bases and J by 5 bases, 9 bases remained unmatched. From germline, CDR1 is SNHLY and CDR2 FYNNEI. Libraries were prepared by immunoSEQ multiplex PCR; TCRdb keeps only in-frame clonotypes and omits some of them. The sample lists about 110,000 clones; around 68% were seen once. The chain has TRBV2 and TRBJ2-7; TRBD1 aligns across 10 bases. Sequencing was carried out using memory CD8+ T cells sorted from blood. Stated subset: CD45RO+ cells pooled with CCR7-negative TemRA cells. The receptor comes from a woman aged 25-40 years in good health. The CDR3 loop is CASSEMPDRGGNEQYF. The CDR3 nucleotides are TGTGCCAGCAGTGAAATGCCGGACAGGGGGGGAAACGAGCAGTACTTC.